This T cell receptor beta chain was profiled in a study of cytomegalovirus exposure and HLA in healthy donors. Findings and limits, study-wide: In a later analysis, across HLA loci, associated TCR counts were highest for DRB1, lowest for HLA-C.

As regards this clone: Its antigen is unidentified.

The CDR3 sequence is 15 residues long. Germline V CDR1 and CDR2: MDHEN, SYDVKM. V trimming: 2 bases; J trimming: 5 bases; junction bases outside the gene matches: 7. Amplification used 60 Vbeta primers and 13 Jbeta primers. Measured with immunoSEQ multiplex PCR; TCRdb has only the in-frame clones, and not every one. The table shows approximately 290,000 clones, with about 80% occurring only once. The receptor's source is a girl aged 2-9 years in good health and CMV-seronegative. J is TRBJ1-1 and V is TRBV28; 8 positions match TRBD1. Sequencing was performed on PBMCs. Here the CDR3 reads CASSLLQQGGTEAFF. Here the CDR3 DNA reads TGTGCCAGCAGTTTACTCCAACAGGGGGGAACTGAAGCTTTCTTT. Full variable domain (outside the CDR3, taken from reference TRBV28 and TRBJ1-1): DVKVTQSSRYLVKRTGEKVFLECVQDMDHENMFWYRQDPGLGLRLIYFSYDVKMKEKGDIPEGYSVSREKKERFSLILESASTNQTSMYLCASSLLQQGGTEAFFGQGTRLTVV.